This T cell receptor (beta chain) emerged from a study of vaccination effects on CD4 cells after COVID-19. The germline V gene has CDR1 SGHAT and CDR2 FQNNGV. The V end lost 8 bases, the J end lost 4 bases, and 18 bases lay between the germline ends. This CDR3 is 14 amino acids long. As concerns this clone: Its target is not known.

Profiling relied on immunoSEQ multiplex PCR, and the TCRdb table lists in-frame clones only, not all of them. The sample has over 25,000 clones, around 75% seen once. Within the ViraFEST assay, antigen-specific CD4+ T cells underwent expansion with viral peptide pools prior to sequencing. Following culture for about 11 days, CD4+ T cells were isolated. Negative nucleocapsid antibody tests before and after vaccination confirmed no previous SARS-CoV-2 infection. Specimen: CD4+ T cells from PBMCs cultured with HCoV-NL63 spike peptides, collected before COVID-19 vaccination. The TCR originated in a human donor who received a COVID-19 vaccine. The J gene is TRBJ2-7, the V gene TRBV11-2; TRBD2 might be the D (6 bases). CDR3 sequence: CASEHPGLKYEQYF. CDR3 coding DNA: TGTGCCAGCGAACATCCGGGACTCAAATACGAGCAGTACTTC.